This entry lists 6 T cell receptor beta chains sequenced from one sample in a study of CD4+ T cells in melanoma. Some clones are missing from TCRdb's copy, which holds only in-frame ones; the method was immunoSEQ multiplex PCR. In the table there are 50,000 or so clones, roughly 89% of which are singletons. Sequencing was done on a sample of peripheral blood. The receptor set was obtained from a human donor with melanoma.

This chain uses TRBV6-1 with TRBJ1-3; D gene uncertain. There are 14 residues in the CDR3. Germline-derived CDR1 and CDR2 are MNHNS and SASEGT. The V gene lost 2 bases and the J gene lost 4 bases, with 9 bases spanning the gap. CDR3 coding DNA: TGTGCCAGCAGTGAACTGGGCCGAGGAAACACCATATATTTT. Protein product: CASSELGRGNTIYF.

The CDR3: CASSVAGLAGRQTVYEQYF. The CDR3 nucleotides read TGTGCCAGCAGCGTAGCGGGACTAGCGGGGCGACAAACGGTATACGAGCAGTACTTC. The chain employs TRBV9 and TRBJ2-7; 13 nucleotides agree with TRBD2. Losses at the gene ends were 0 bases for V and 4 bases for J; bases not matched to a gene: 13. The CDR3 has 19 residues. Germline CDR1 and CDR2: SGDLS and YYNGEE.

The rearrangement uses TRBV5-1 and TRBJ1-6; D not certain. Trimming shortened V by 4 bases and J by 6 bases, and 17 bases separated the two germline ends. This CDR3 comprises 16 residues. Germline CDR1 and CDR2: SGHRS and YFSETQ. In DNA form, the CDR3 reads TGCGCCAGCAGCCGCACCGCAACAGTGGGTAATTCACCCCTCCACTTT. Translating it yields CASSRTATVGNSPLHF.

This rearrangement joins TRBV20-1 to TRBJ1-5, with D perhaps TRBD1 (6 bases). The germline V and J ends were trimmed by 6 bases and 11 bases, with 14 bases remaining between them. This CDR3 comprises 11 residues. Germline CDR1 reads DFQATT; CDR2 reads SNEGSKA (reference sequence). The CDR3: CSALEGVSQHF. CDR3 in DNA: TGCAGTGCCCTCGAGGGGGTGTCCCAGCATTTT.

J is TRBJ2-1 and V is TRBV4-2, with TRBD2 matching 8 bases. The V gene end was trimmed by 0 bases and the J gene end by 8 bases; junction bases not matched to a gene: 9. The CDR3 is 16 amino acids. In germline, CDR1 is LGHNA, CDR2 YNFKEQ. The CDR3 is CASSQDTGGAGDEQFF. The CDR3, as DNA: TGTGCCAGCAGCCAAGATACCGGGGGGGCTGGCGATGAGCAGTTCTTC.

This clone has only a few counts. The gene calls are TRBV6-6 and TRBJ1-5, with no clear D. Trimming removed 7 bases at V and 9 bases at J, with 16 bases between. This CDR3 region has 13 residues. The germline CDR1 and CDR2 sequences are MNHNY and SVGAGI (reference sequence). The chain's CDR3 is CASTQDTPGPQHF. In DNA, the CDR3 is TGTGCCAGCACTCAAGATACACCGGGGCCCCAGCATTTT.